These 25 T cell receptor beta chains originate from one sample sequenced in a study of CD8 T cells in Susac syndrome. RNA was extracted with the RNeasy kit, and a quantity of about 0.5 to 1 ug was reverse transcribed using random hexamers. TCRdb independently ran MiXCR on the immunoSEQ multiplex PCR reads; one entry per CDR3 protein. The sample lists some 140,000 distinct CDR3 sequences, around 85% occurring once. The sequenced sample consisted of CD8+ T cells from PBMCs. The source is a human donor with multiple sclerosis.

V and J are TRBV20-1 and TRBJ1-1; D unresolved. Trimming shortened V by 3 bases and J by 10 bases, and 6 bases separated the two germline ends. The CDR3 sequence is 9 residues long. The germline gives CDR1 DFQATT, CDR2 SNEGSKA (reference sequence). CDR3 nucleotides: TGCAGTGCTAGGTATCCAGCTTTCTTT. It yields the protein CSARYPAFF.

This sequence joins TRBV13 and TRBJ2-1; no clear D. V was cut by 5 bases and J by 5 bases, with 10 bases left in between. The CDR3 is made up of 13 amino acids. Germline lookup yields CDR1 PRHDT and CDR2 FYEKMQ (reference sequence). The CDR3 sequence is CASSPTADNEQFF. CDR3 coding DNA: TGTGCCAGCAGCCCCACGGCCGACAATGAGCAGTTCTTC.

The chain joins TRBV19 to TRBJ1-2; D is undetermined. Germline CDR1 is LNHDA and CDR2 is SQIVND (reference sequence). The CDR3 is made up of 13 amino acids. V was clipped by 6 bases and J by 4 bases, with 12 bases between them. The CDR3 sequence is CASRDRVLYGYTF. The CDR3 bases are TGTGCCAGTAGGGATCGGGTGCTCTATGGCTACACCTTC. The whole variable domain, filled in from reference TRBV19 and TRBJ1-2, reads DGGITQSPKYLFRKEGQNVTLSCEQNLNHDAMYWYRQDPGQGLRLIYYSQIVNDFQKGDIAEGYSVSREKKESFPLTVTSAQKNPTAFYLCASRDRVLYGYTFGSGTRLTVV.

This chain joins TRBV13 and TRBJ2-3; D is undetermined. Germline assignment: CDR1 PRHDT and CDR2 FYEKMQ (reference sequence). The CDR3 sequence is 16 residues long. V was cut by 5 bases and J by 5 bases, with 20 bases left in between. CDR3 protein: CASSIRTRPARDTQYF. For the CDR3, the DNA is TGTGCCAGCAGCATTCGGACCCGACCCGCAAGAGATACGCAGTATTTT.

This clonotype came up once. The J gene is TRBJ1-1, the V gene TRBV19, with D maybe TRBD1 (5 bases). Per germline, CDR1 LNHDA and CDR2 SQIVND (reference sequence). V was clipped by 7 bases and J by 4 bases, with 10 bases between them. The CDR3 is 12 amino acids. CDR3 nucleotides: TGTGCCAGTAATCAGGGCGCCACTGAAGCTTTCTTT. Translating it yields CASNQGATEAFF. Full variable domain (outside the CDR3, taken from reference TRBV19 and TRBJ1-1): DGGITQSPKYLFRKEGQNVTLSCEQNLNHDAMYWYRQDPGQGLRLIYYSQIVNDFQKGDIAEGYSVSREKKESFPLTVTSAQKNPTAFYLCASNQGATEAFFGQGTRLTVV.

The chain uses TRBV24-1 and TRBJ2-7, with 9 bases that match TRBD2. Germline loops: CDR1 KGHDR, CDR2 SFDVKD. The trim removed 12 bases at V and 0 bases at J, leaving 11 bases unmatched. The CDR3 has 15 residues. The CDR3 bases are TGTGCCGCCGGACTGGCGGGAGGGAGCTCCTACGAGCAGTACGTC. The encoded protein is CAAGLAGGSSYEQYV.

This clonotype appeared a single time. The chain uses TRBV5-1 and TRBJ2-1; 7 bases agree with TRBD1. V lost 0 bases to trimming and J lost 8 bases; unmatched junction nucleotides: 2. CDR1 SGHRS and CDR2 YFSETQ come from the germline V gene. The CDR3 has 13 amino acids. The chain's CDR3 is CASSLVRGHEQFF. CDR3 DNA: TGCGCCAGCAGCTTGGTTAGGGGGCATGAGCAGTTCTTC.

Only a few counts were recorded for this clonotype. The V gene is TRBV13, the J gene TRBJ2-7, with D tentatively TRBD1 (5 bases). The CDR3 spans 13 residues. Trimming shortened V by 1 base and J by 3 bases, and 7 bases separated the two germline ends. Germline V gene lookup returns CDR1 PRHDT and CDR2 FYEKMQ (reference sequence). The DNA of the CDR3 is TGTGCCAGCAGCTTAGTTGACAGCTACGAGCAGTACGTC. Translated, it gives CASSLVDSYEQYV.

This clonotype was seen just once. The chain employs TRBV3-1 and TRBJ1-5; D unclear. V shed 0 bases and J shed 1 base, with 7 bases lying between them. This CDR3 spans 15 amino acids. The germline gives CDR1 LGHDT, CDR2 YNNKEL (reference sequence). The CDR3 nucleotides are TGTGCCAGCAGCCAAGACGGACGAAGCAATCAGCCCCAGCATTTT. The encoded protein is CASSQDGRSNQPQHF.

This chain connects TRBV6-1 to TRBJ2-1, with D possibly called TRBD1 or TRBD2 (5 bases each). V lost 0 bases to trimming and J lost 8 bases, with 14 bases between them. Germline V lookup: CDR1 MNHNS, CDR2 SASEGT. The CDR3 contains 15 residues. Here the CDR3 reads CASSEAWGTNYEQFF. Here the CDR3 DNA reads TGTGCCAGCAGTGAAGCGTGGGGGACGAATTATGAGCAGTTCTTC.

V gene TRBV4-3 combines with J gene TRBJ2-3, with TRBD1 identical over 7 bases. The length of the CDR3 is 14 residues. Germline V gene data show CDR1 as LGHNA and CDR2 as YSLEER. The V and J ends lost 9 bases and 3 bases, in that order; junction bases with no gene match: 9. The CDR3, as DNA: TGCGCCAGTCAACAGGGGTGGGGTACAGATACGCAGTATTTT. It is translated as CASQQGWGTDTQYF.

This sequence joins TRBV5-4 and TRBJ2-7; D perhaps matches TRBD1 (6 bases). Germline lookup yields CDR1 SGHNT and CDR2 YYREEE (reference sequence). V lost 8 bases to trimming and J lost 0 bases, with 12 bases between them. This CDR3 has 13 residues. The chain's CDR3 is CASGQWGSYEQYV. The CDR3 DNA is TGTGCCAGTGGACAGTGGGGCTCCTACGAGCAGTACGTC.

The V call is TRBV11-2, the J call TRBJ1-6, with D tentatively TRBD1 (6 bases). Trimming pared 4 bases from V and 8 bases from J, leaving 18 bases between. Germline V CDR1 and CDR2: SGHAT, FQNNGV. The CDR3 sequence is 16 residues long. DNA of the CDR3: TGTGCCAGCAGCTCAAGGGGGGGGCGAGTCGATTCACCCCTCCACTTT. Translated, it gives CASSSRGGRVDSPLHF.

This clonotype was picked up one time. The rearrangement joins TRBV4-1 to TRBJ2-3, with 8 bases fitting TRBD2. CDR1 is MGHRA, CDR2 YSYEKL, per germline. Trimming removed 1 base from V and 6 bases from J; junction bases left unmatched: 3. CDR3 length equals 14 residues. The CDR3 DNA follows: TGCGCCAGCAGCCAAGCGGGGGGGGCGGATACGCAGTATTTT. This sequence encodes CASSQAGGADTQYF.

The chain joins TRBV7-9 to TRBJ2-1; D may be TRBD1 (6 bases). Trimming took 5 bases from V and 7 from J, leaving 18 bases between them. This CDR3 comprises 15 residues. The germline V gene encodes CDR1 SEHNR and CDR2 FQNEAQ (reference sequence). The CDR3 DNA reads TGTGCCAGCAGCCCCCGGGACACTCCAGGGAATGAGCAGTTCTTC. Its protein is CASSPRDTPGNEQFF.

The chain couples TRBV9 to TRBJ2-5, with 7 bases matching TRBD1. This CDR3 is built from 17 residues. Germline-derived CDR1 and CDR2 are SGDLS and YYNGEE. The V and J ends lost 3 bases and 1 base, in that order; junction bases with no gene match: 12. This chain's CDR3 is CASSANPRDSLQETQYF. DNA for the CDR3: TGTGCCAGCAGCGCCAACCCGAGGGACAGCCTCCAAGAGACCCAGTACTTC.

V and J are TRBV5-1 and TRBJ2-1, with 8 bases aligning to TRBD1. There are 15 residues in the CDR3. Germline V gene lookup returns CDR1 SGHRS and CDR2 YFSETQ. V trimming: 4 bases; J trimming: 10 bases; junction bases outside the gene matches: 13. Here the CDR3 DNA reads TGCGCCAGCAGCCAACAGGGACAGGATCTTGAAGAGCAGTTCTTC. Its protein is CASSQQGQDLEEQFF.

The chain is built from TRBV20-1 and TRBJ2-7, with 8 positions matching TRBD1. The CDR3 runs 16 residues. The germline gives CDR1 DFQATT, CDR2 SNEGSKA (reference sequence). Trimming at V came to 0 bases and at J to 0 bases, leaving 7 bases not matched to a gene. The CDR3 nucleotides are TGCAGTGCTAGAGAAAGGGACAGGATACCCTCCTACGAGCAGTACTTC. It specifies CSARERDRIPSYEQYF.

The rearrangement links TRBV4-3 to TRBJ2-1; 10 nucleotides align to TRBD2. The V gene end was trimmed by 0 bases and the J gene end by 0 bases; junction bases not matched to a gene: 5. Germline lookup yields CDR1 LGHNA and CDR2 YSLEER. The CDR3 length is 18 residues. The CDR3 bases are TGCGCCAGCAGCCAAGATTGGGGGACTAGCGCCTCCTACAATGAGCAGTTCTTC. It specifies CASSQDWGTSASYNEQFF.

This rearrangement joins TRBV30 to TRBJ1-6; no clear D gene. Germline values: CDR1 GTSNPN, CDR2 SVGIG (reference sequence). The germline V and J ends were trimmed by 3 bases and 0 bases, with 9 bases remaining between them. This CDR3 spans 15 amino acids. CDR3 residues: CAWSREVSYNSPLHF. Written as DNA, the CDR3 is TGTGCCTGGAGCCGGGAAGTCTCCTATAATTCACCCCTCCACTTT.

This clonotype rates as medium-sized. The chain carries TRBV7-3 and TRBJ1-1; D not certain. Per germline, CDR1 SGHTA and CDR2 FQGTGA. Between the trimmed V and J ends, which lost 2 bases and 5 bases, there was a span of 9 bases. The CDR3 is made up of 13 amino acids. In nucleotides, the CDR3 is TGTGCCAGCAGCTTAGATCATGGTACTGAAGCTTTCTTT. Translated: CASSLDHGTEAFF.

The genes are TRBV5-4 and TRBJ2-5; D gene ambiguous. The germline gives CDR1 SGHNT, CDR2 YYREEE (reference sequence). The length of the CDR3 is 15 residues. The V end was cut by 1 base, the J end by 1 base, with 11 bases between. CDR3 sequence (DNA): TGTGCCAGCAGCTTGCCCCAGCAGCGCCAAGAGACCCAGTACTTC. Residues: CASSLPQQRQETQYF.

J is TRBJ2-5 and V is TRBV28, with D maybe TRBD1 (7 bases). CDR1 and CDR2 from the germline V gene are MDHEN and SYDVKM. This CDR3 comprises 13 residues. V lost 2 bases, J lost 4 bases, and 8 bases lay in between. This CDR3 is CASSLQGGETQYF. The CDR3 nucleotides are TGTGCCAGCAGTTTACAGGGGGGAGAGACCCAGTACTTC.

The J gene is TRBJ2-1, the V gene TRBV5-1, with TRBD1 matching 8 bases. This CDR3 spans 14 amino acids. Germline CDR1 SGHRS, CDR2 YFSETQ. With V trimmed by 3 bases and J by 6 bases, 5 bases remained unmatched. The CDR3 loop reads CASSWDGTGNEQFF. CDR3 DNA: TGCGCCAGCAGCTGGGATGGGACAGGCAATGAGCAGTTCTTC. Looking up the rest from reference TRBV5-1 and TRBJ2-1 gives the full variable domain: KAGVTQTPRYLIKTRGQQVTLSCSPISGHRSVSWYQQTPGQGLQFLFEYFSETQRNKGNFPGRFSGRQFSNSRSEMNVSTLELGDSALYLCASSWDGTGNEQFFGPGTRLTVL.

The J gene is TRBJ2-7, the V gene TRBV5-8, with D perhaps matching TRBD1 or TRBD2 (5 bases each). Per the germline V gene, CDR1 is SGHTS and CDR2 is YDEGEE. The V and J ends lost 4 bases and 5 bases respectively, with 16 bases between them. CDR3 size: 14 residues. The CDR3 bases are TGTGCCAGCAGCCCCTCTTGGGGGTCGAACGAGCAGTACTTC. Its translation is CASSPSWGSNEQYF.